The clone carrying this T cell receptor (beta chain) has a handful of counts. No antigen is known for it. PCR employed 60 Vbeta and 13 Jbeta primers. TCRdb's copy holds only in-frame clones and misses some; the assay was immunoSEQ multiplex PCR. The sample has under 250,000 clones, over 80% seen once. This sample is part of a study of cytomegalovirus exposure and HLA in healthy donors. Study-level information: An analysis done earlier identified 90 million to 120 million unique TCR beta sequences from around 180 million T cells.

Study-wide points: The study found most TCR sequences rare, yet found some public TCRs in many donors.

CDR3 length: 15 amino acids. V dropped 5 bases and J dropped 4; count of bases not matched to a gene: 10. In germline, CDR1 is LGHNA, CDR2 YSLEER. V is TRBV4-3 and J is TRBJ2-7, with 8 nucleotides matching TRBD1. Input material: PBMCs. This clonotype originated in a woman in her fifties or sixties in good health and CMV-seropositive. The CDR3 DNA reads TGCGCCAGCAGCAGGAAAGGACAGGGCCTGTACGAGCAGTACTTC. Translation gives CASSRKGQGLYEQYF.